A single sample is the source of the 7 T cell receptor beta chains below, sequenced in a study of CD8+ T cells in alopecia areata. RNA extraction was followed by reverse transcription into cDNA, which acted as the sequencing template. The data were produced by immunoSEQ multiplex PCR, yet TCRdb's version contains in-frame clones alone and is incomplete. The table lists over 100,000 clones, roughly three fifths of them singletons, with 9% to 15% in the top ten. Treatment here: oral pan-JAK inhibitor, 5-10 mg twice daily. Source: CD8+ T cells sorted from blood, taken at week 24, from a patient treated with tofacitinib. These receptors originate from a human donor with alopecia areata.

This chain joins TRBV10-3 and TRBJ1-6; unclear D gene. The V gene's germline CDR1 is ENHRY and CDR2 SYGVKD. CDR3 length: 15 amino acids. The V end was cut by 3 bases, the J end by 5 bases, with 11 bases between. The CDR3 DNA is TGTGCCATCAGTGACACCGAAAGGGATAATTCACCCCTCCACTTT. Amino acids: CAISDTERDNSPLHF.

Only a few counts were recorded for this clone. The gene calls are TRBV4-1 and TRBJ1-5; D uncertain. Trimming stripped 0 bases from V and 7 bases from J, with 10 bases between. Germline-derived CDR1 and CDR2 are MGHRA and YSYEKL. The CDR3 length is 14 residues. Written as DNA, the CDR3 is TGCGCCAGCAGCCAAGAGCGGATCACCCAGCCCCAGCATTTT. Encoded protein: CASSQERITQPQHF.

The V gene is TRBV18, the J gene TRBJ1-1, with a weak D call TRBD1 (6 bases). The V end was cut by 0 bases, the J end by 6 bases, with 17 bases between. CDR3 length: 16 amino acids. Germline V lookup: CDR1 KGHSH, CDR2 LQKENI. In DNA, the CDR3 is TGTGCCAGCTCACCACCGTCTGCAGGGGAATTGGCTGAAGCTTTCTTT. This encodes CASSPPSAGELAEAFF.

The chain employs TRBV13 and TRBJ2-7; tentatively, D is TRBD1 or TRBD2 (6 bases each). Germline CDR1 PRHDT, CDR2 FYEKMQ (reference sequence). V was pared by 6 bases and J by 3 bases, with 12 bases between. The CDR3 runs 13 residues. The CDR3 sequence is CASSTGGIYEQYF. The CDR3 coding sequence is TGTGCCAGCAGTACCGGGGGCATCTACGAGCAGTACTTC.

The chain has TRBV5-1 and TRBJ2-7, with a weak D call TRBD2 (6 bases). From germline, CDR1 is SGHRS and CDR2 YFSETQ. The CDR3 runs to 15 residues. V was pared by 1 base and J by 0 bases, with 11 bases between. CDR3 bases: TGCGCCAGCAGCTTGTACGGGGGACCCTCCTACGAGCAGTACTTC. Translation: CASSLYGGPSYEQYF.

The sample holds one count of this clone. The chain has TRBV7-9 and TRBJ2-7; 9 nucleotides line up with TRBD1. CDR1 is SEHNR and CDR2 is FQNEAQ in the germline V gene (reference sequence). This CDR3 spans 13 amino acids. Trimming cost V 5 bases and J 5 bases; bases outside gene matches: 4. The DNA for the CDR3 is TGTGCCAGCAGCCGGACAGGGGCCCACGAGCAGTACTTC. It translates to CASSRTGAHEQYF. The complete variable domain, with remaining parts taken from reference TRBV7-9 and TRBJ2-7, reads DTGVSQNPRHKITKRGQNVTFRCDPISEHNRLYWYRQTLGQGPEFLTYFQNEAQLEKSRLLSDRFSAERPKGSFSTLEIQRTEQGDSAMYLCASSRTGAHEQYFGPGTRLTVT.

The rearrangement uses TRBV30 and TRBJ1-1; D may be TRBD1 (5 bases). CDR1 and CDR2 from the germline V gene are GTSNPN and SVGIG (reference sequence). The CDR3 covers 13 residues. V was shortened by 0 bases and J by 6 bases, with 11 bases between the two germline ends. The CDR3 reads CAWSVGVTPEAFF. In DNA, the CDR3 is TGTGCCTGGAGTGTAGGGGTGACCCCTGAAGCTTTCTTT.